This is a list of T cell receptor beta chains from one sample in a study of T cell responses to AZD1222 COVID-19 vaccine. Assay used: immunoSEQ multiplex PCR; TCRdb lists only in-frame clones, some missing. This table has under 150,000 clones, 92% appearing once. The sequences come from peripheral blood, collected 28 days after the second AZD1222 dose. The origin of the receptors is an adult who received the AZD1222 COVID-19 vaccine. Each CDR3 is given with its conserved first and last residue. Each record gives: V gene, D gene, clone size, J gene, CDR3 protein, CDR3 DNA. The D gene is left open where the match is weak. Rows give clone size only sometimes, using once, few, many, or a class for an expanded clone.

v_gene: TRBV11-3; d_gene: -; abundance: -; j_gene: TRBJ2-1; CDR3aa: CASSLGQHNEQFF; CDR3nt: TGTGCCAGCAGCTTGGGACAACACAATGAGCAGTTCTTC
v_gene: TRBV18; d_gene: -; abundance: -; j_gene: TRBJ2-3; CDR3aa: CASSPVVTADTQYF; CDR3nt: TGTGCCAGCTCACCAGTGGTGACCGCAGATACGCAGTATTTT
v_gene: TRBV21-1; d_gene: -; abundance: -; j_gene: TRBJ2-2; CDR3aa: CASLWGTTGELFF; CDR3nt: TGTGCCAGCCTGTGGGGTACCACCGGGGAGCTGTTTTTT
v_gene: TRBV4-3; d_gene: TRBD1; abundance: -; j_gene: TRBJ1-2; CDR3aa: CASSQPGTVYGYTF; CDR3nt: TGCGCCAGCAGCCAACCCGGGACAGTCTATGGCTACACCTTC
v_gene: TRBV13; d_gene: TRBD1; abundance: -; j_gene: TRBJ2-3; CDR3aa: CASSRQGGTDTQYF; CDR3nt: TGTGCCAGCAGCCGACAGGGTGGAACAGATACGCAGTATTTT
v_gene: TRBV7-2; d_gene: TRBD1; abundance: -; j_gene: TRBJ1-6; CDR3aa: CASSLAGQGVSPLHF; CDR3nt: TGTGCCAGCAGCTTAGCGGGACAGGGAGTTTCACCCCTCCACTTT
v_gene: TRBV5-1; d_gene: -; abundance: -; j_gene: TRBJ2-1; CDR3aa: CASSFPGGPYNEQFF; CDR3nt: TGCGCCAGCAGCTTCCCCGGGGGGCCGTACAATGAGCAGTTCTTC
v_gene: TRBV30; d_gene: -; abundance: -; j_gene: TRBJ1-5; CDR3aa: CAWSQGNQPQHF; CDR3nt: TGTGCCTGGAGTCAGGGGAATCAGCCCCAGCATTTT
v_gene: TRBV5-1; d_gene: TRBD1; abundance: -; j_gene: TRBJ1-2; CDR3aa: CASSLRQSGQGSNYGYTF; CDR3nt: TGCGCCAGCAGCTTGCGACAGTCGGGACAGGGGTCTAACTATGGCTACACCTTC
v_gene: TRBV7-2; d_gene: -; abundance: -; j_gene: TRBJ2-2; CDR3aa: CASSLMGVAGELFF; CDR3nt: TGTGCCAGCAGCTTAATGGGGGTAGCCGGGGAGCTGTTTTTT
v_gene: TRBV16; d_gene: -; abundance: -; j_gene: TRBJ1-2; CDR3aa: CASSQVYQGGNYGYTF; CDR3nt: TGTGCCAGCAGCCAAGTTTACCAGGGTGGTAACTATGGCTACACCTTC
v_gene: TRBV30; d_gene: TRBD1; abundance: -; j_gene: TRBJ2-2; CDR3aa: CAWSDRGTGELFF; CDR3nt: TGTGCCTGGAGTGACAGGGGTACCGGGGAGCTGTTTTTT
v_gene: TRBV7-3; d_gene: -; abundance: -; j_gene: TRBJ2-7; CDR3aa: CAGPEGEQYF; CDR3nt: TGTGCCGGCCCCGAGGGCGAGCAGTACTTC
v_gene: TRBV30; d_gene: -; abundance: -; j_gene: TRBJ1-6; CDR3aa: CAWSPGDNSPLHF; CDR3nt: TGTGCCTGGAGTCCGGGGGATAATTCACCCCTCCACTTT
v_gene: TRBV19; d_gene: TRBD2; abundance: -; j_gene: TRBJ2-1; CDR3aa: CASSVTSGGYNEQFF; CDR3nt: TGTGCCAGTAGTGTGACTAGCGGGGGCTACAATGAGCAGTTCTTC
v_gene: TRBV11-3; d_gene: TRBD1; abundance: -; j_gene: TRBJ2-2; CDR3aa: CASSLDRGLTGELFF; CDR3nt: TGTGCCAGCAGCTTAGACAGGGGGCTCACCGGGGAGCTGTTTTTT
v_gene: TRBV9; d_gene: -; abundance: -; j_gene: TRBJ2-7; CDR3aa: CASSGGKGSYEQYF; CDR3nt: TGTGCCAGCAGCGGGGGGAAGGGGTCCTACGAGCAGTACTTC
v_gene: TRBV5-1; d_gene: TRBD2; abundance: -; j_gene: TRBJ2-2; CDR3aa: CVGERGAGTGELFF; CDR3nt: TGCGTAGGTGAGCGGGGGGCTGGCACCGGGGAGCTGTTTTTT
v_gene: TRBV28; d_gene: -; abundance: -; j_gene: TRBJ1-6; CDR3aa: CASVSGLLNSPLHF; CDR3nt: TGTGCCAGTGTCTCGGGACTCCTAAATTCACCCCTCCACTTT
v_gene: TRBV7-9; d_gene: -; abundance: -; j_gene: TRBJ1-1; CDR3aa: CASSLLREDTEAFF; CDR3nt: TGTGCCAGCAGCTTACTTCGTGAGGACACTGAAGCTTTCTTT
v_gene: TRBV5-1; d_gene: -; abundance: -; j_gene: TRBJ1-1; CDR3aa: CASSLTGTANTEAFF; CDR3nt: TGCGCCAGCAGCTTAACCGGGACCGCGAACACTGAAGCTTTCTTT
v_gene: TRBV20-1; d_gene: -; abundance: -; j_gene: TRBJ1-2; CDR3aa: CSAGIGYTF; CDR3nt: TGCAGTGCCGGGATTGGCTACACCTTC
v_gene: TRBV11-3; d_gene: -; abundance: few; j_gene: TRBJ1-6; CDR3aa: CASSLGDIDSPLHF; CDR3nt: TGTGCCAGCAGCTTAGGGGACATAGATTCACCCCTCCACTTT
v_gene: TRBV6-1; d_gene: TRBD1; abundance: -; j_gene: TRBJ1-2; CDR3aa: CASSEGQGIGYTF; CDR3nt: TGTGCCAGCAGTGAAGGACAGGGCATTGGCTACACCTTC
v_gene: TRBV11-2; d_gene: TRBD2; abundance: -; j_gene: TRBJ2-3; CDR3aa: CASSLASGGLTDTQYF; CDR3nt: TGTGCCAGCAGCTTAGCTAGCGGGGGGCTCACAGATACGCAGTATTTT
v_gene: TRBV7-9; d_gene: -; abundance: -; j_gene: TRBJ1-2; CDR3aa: CASSPRPGSYGYTF; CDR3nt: TGTGCCAGCAGCCCCCGCCCGGGCAGTTATGGCTACACCTTC
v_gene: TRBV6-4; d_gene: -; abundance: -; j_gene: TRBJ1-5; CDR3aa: CASSAGGDQPQHF; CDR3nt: TGTGCCAGCAGTGCGGGGGGGGATCAGCCCCAGCATTTT
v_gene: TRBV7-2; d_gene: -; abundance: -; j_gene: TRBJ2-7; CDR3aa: CASSLGRVEEQYF; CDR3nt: TGTGCCAGCAGCTTAGGAAGGGTGGAAGAGCAGTACTTC
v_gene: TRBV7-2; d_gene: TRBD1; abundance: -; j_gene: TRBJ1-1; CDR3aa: CASSFRDRDTAFF; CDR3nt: TGTGCCAGCAGCTTCCGGGACAGGGATACAGCTTTCTTT
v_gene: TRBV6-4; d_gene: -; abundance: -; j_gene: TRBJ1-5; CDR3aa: CARRGGHQPQHF; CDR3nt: TGTGCCAGGCGGGGGGGCCATCAGCCCCAGCATTTT
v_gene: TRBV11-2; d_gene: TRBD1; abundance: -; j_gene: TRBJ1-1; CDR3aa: CASSLGTGATEAFF; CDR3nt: TGTGCCAGCAGCTTAGGGACAGGGGCCACTGAAGCTTTCTTT
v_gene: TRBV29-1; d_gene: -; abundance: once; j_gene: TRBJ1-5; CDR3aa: CSAKDSNQPQHF; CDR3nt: TGCAGCGCAAAGGACAGCAATCAGCCCCAGCATTTT
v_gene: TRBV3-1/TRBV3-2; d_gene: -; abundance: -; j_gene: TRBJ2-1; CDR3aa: CASSHAGTNFYNEQFF; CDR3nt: TGTGCCAGCAGCCACGCCGGGACCAACTTTTACAATGAGCAGTTCTTC
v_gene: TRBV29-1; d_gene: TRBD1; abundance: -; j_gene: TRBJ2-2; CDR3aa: CSVEVQGVTGELFF; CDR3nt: TGCAGCGTTGAAGTACAGGGGGTCACCGGGGAGCTGTTTTTT
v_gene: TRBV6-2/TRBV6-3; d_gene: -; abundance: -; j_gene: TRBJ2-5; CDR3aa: CASSYSLGGMETQYF; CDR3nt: TGTGCCAGCAGTTACTCGTTGGGGGGCATGGAGACCCAGTACTTC
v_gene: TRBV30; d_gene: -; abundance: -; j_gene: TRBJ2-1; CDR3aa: CAWREEYGEQFF; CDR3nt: TGTGCCTGGAGGGAGGAGTATGGTGAGCAGTTCTTC
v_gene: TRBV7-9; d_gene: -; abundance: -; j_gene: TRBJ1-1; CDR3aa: CASSLGQLNTEAFF; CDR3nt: TGTGCCAGCAGCTTAGGGCAGCTGAACACTGAAGCTTTCTTT
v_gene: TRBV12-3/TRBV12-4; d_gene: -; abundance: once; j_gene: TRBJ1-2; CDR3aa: CASSLGGNGYTF; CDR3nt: TGTGCCAGCAGTTTAGGGGGGAATGGCTACACCTTC
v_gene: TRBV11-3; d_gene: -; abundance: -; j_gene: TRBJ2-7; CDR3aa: CASSFDRFQYF; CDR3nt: TGTGCCAGCAGCTTCGACAGGTTCCAGTACTTC
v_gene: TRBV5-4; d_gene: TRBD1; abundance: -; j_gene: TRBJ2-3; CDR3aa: CASTTGGGTDTQYF; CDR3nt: TGTGCCAGCACTACAGGGGGCGGCACAGATACGCAGTATTTT
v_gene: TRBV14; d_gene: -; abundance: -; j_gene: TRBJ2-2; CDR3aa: CASSWAGVHTGELFF; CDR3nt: TGTGCCAGCAGTTGGGCGGGCGTGCACACCGGGGAGCTGTTTTTT
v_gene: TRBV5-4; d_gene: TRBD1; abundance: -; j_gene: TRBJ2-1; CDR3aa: CASRHYTGAESYNEQFF; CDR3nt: TGTGCCAGCAGACACTATACAGGGGCAGAAAGCTACAATGAGCAGTTCTTC
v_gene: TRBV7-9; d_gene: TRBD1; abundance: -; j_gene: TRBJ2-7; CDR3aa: CASSPGTGDLTYEQYF; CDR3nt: TGTGCCAGCAGCCCCGGGACAGGGGACCTCACCTACGAGCAGTACTTC
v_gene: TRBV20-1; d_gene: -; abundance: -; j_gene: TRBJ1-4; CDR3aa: CSASEGTHEKLFF; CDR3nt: TGCAGTGCTAGTGAGGGGACTCACGAAAAACTGTTTTTT
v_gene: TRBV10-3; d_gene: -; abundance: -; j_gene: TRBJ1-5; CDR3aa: CAISESHGRGLTQHF; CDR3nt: TGTGCCATCAGTGAGTCGCACGGAAGGGGATTGACCCAGCATTTT
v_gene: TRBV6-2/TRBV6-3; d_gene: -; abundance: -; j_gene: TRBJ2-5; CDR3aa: CASSYGVRVIGEETQYF; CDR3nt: TGTGCCAGCAGTTACGGAGTGCGGGTAATCGGGGAAGAGACCCAGTACTTC
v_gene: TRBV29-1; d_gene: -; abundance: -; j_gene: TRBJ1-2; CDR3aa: CSGGIRNYGYTF; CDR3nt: TGCAGCGGAGGCATCCGAAACTATGGCTACACCTTC
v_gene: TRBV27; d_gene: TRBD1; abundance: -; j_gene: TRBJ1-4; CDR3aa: CASSPFGTAFNEKLFF; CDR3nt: TGTGCCAGCAGTCCCTTCGGGACAGCCTTTAATGAAAAACTGTTTTTT
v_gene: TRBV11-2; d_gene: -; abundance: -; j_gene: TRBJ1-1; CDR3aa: CASSYHLAMEGVNTEAFF; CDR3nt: TGTGCCAGCAGCTACCATCTAGCCATGGAGGGCGTTAACACTGAAGCTTTCTTT
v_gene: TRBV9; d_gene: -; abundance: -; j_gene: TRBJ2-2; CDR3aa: CASSGSLTGELFF; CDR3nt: TGTGCCAGCAGTGGAAGCTTAACCGGGGAGCTGTTTTTT